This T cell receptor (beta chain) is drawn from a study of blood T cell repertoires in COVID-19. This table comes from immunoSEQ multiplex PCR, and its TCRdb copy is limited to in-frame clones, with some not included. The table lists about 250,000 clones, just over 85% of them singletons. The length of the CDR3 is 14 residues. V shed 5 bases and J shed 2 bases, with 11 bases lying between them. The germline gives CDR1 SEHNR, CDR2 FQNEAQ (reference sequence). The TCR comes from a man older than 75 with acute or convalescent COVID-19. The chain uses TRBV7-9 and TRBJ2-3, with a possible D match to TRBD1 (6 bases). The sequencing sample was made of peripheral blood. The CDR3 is CASSEQGLTDTQYF. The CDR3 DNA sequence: TGTGCCAGCAGCGAACAGGGCCTCACAGATACGCAGTATTTT.